Given below is one T cell receptor (beta chain) in context. This entry is derived from a study of T cell changes during pregnancy in multiple sclerosis. Produced via immunoSEQ multiplex PCR; TCRdb's table is partial and in-frame only. The repertoire holds 65,000 to 75,000 clones, with more than 85% as singletons. Trimming pared 3 bases from V and 7 bases from J, leaving 10 bases between. The V gene's germline CDR1 is SGHTA and CDR2 FQGNSA. This CDR3 region has 12 residues. The sample in question was peripheral blood, obtained in the second trimester of pregnancy. This sequence joins TRBV7-2 and TRBJ2-7, with D possibly being TRBD2 (5 bases). The source is a female donor with multiple sclerosis, enrolled in a pregnancy study. The CDR3 DNA reads as TGTGCCAGCAGCTTGTACCGGAGGGAGCAGTACTTC. Its protein product is CASSLYRREQYF.